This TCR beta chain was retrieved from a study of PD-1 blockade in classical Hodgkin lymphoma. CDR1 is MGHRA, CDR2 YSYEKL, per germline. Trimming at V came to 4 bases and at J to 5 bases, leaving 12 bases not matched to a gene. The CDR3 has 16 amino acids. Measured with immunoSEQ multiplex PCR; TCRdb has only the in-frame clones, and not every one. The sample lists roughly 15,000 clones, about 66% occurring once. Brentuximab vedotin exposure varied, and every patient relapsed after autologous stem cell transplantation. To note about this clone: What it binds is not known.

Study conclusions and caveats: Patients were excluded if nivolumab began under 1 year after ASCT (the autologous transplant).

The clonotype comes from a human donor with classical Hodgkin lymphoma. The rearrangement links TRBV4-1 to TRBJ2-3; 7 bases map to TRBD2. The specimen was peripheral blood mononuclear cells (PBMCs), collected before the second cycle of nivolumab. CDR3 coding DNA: TGCGCCAGCAGCCCCGCATGGGGGGGGGTTTTAGATACGCAGTATTTT. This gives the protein CASSPAWGGVLDTQYF.